These 11 T cell receptor beta chains were all obtained from the same sample, sequenced in a study of identical twins (dated by TCRdb to the mid-2010s). The library was built by means of 5' RACE. This sample was sequenced with an Illumina HiSeq 2000. TCRdb handled the public reads itself, with Q25 trimming in fastp and clone calling in MiXCR, and kept productive beta chains. Every distinct CDR3 protein forms one entry, paired with its most common genes and DNA. This sample has about 530,000 distinct CDR3 sequences in its table, and about a fifth of those were observed once. The top ten clones comprise 0.45% to 0.5% of the sample. The same data also went into a second study, on yellow fever vaccine responses in identical twins.

The source material was CD4+ T cells sorted from blood. The origin of the receptors is a woman in her late teens or twenties in good health.

This clonotype occurred a few times. The CDR3 region is CASSLALAGGEQFF. For the CDR3, the DNA is TGTGCCAGCAGCTTAGCATTGGCGGGGGGTGAGCAGTTCTTC. The chain uses TRBV7-9 and TRBJ2-1, with 8 nucleotides matching TRBD2. The CDR3 has 14 residues. With 0 bases clipped from V and 9 bases from J, the junction kept 4 bases outside the gene matches. From germline, CDR1 is SEHNR and CDR2 FQNEAQ (reference sequence). The variable domain in full, completed from reference TRBV7-9 and TRBJ2-1, reads DTGVSQNPRHKITKRGQNVTFRCDPISEHNRLYWYRQTLGQGPEFLTYFQNEAQLEKSRLLSDRFSAERPKGSFSTLEIQRTEQGDSAMYLCASSLALAGGEQFFGPGTRLTVL.

In its sample, this clonotype was seen many times. V and J are TRBV10-3 and TRBJ2-1; 7 bases are shared with TRBD2. Germline CDR1 is ENHRY and CDR2 is SYGVKD. J lost 0 bases, V lost 2 bases, and 16 bases had no gene match. The CDR3 spans 20 residues. CDR3 coding DNA: TGTGCCATCAGTGAGCCTGGGGGATCGGCGGGGGATAGCTCCTACAATGAGCAGTTCTTC. Residues: CAISEPGGSAGDSSYNEQFF.

J is TRBJ1-1 and V is TRBV25-1; 11 bases agree with TRBD1. The CDR3 consists of 17 residues. J was trimmed by 2 bases and V by 3 bases; bases with no gene match: 8. Germline assignment: CDR1 MGHDK and CDR2 SYGVNS. The DNA of the CDR3 is TGTGCCAGCAGTGACCAGGGACAGGGGGTTATCAACACTGAAGCTTTCTTT. Its translation is CASSDQGQGVINTEAFF.

The chain recombines TRBV19 with TRBJ2-1; 14 bases line up with TRBD2. CDR3 length equals 18 residues. The V gene end was trimmed by 0 bases and the J gene end by 4 bases; junction bases not matched to a gene: 5. The germline V gene has CDR1 LNHDA and CDR2 SQIVND (reference sequence). In DNA, the CDR3 is TGTGCCAGTAGTATAGAGGGACTAGCGGGAGTGCTTTACAATGAGCAGTTCTTC. This encodes CASSIEGLAGVLYNEQFF. The variable domain in full, completed from reference TRBV19 and TRBJ2-1, reads DGGITQSPKYLFRKEGQNVTLSCEQNLNHDAMYWYRQDPGQGLRLIYYSQIVNDFQKGDIAEGYSVSREKKESFPLTVTSAQKNPTAFYLCASSIEGLAGVLYNEQFFGPGTRLTVL.

The chain is built from TRBV5-5 and TRBJ2-3, with TRBD1 matching over 9 bases. CDR1 is SGHKS and CDR2 is YYEKEE in the germline V gene (reference sequence). J gave up 1 base and V 2 bases, and 5 bases lay outside the gene matches. The CDR3 length is 16 residues. The CDR3: CASSFLTGGRTDTQYF. The CDR3 nucleotides are TGTGCCAGCAGCTTTTTAACAGGGGGCCGCACAGATACGCAGTATTTT.

The sample holds many counts of this clonotype. The J gene is TRBJ2-7, the V gene TRBV6-2 or TRBV6-3; possible D gene TRBD2, 5 bases. The germline V and J ends were trimmed by 2 bases and 2 bases, with 16 bases remaining between them. CDR3 length equals 16 residues. Germline lookup yields CDR1 MNHEY and CDR2 SVGEGT. CDR3 sequence: CASSYTRTPRTYEQYV. CDR3 nucleotides: TGTGCCAGCAGTTACACCCGGACTCCTAGAACCTACGAGCAGTACGTC.

This clonotype was seen only a few times. The V gene is TRBV12-3 or TRBV12-4, the J gene TRBJ2-3; D is unclear. The CDR3 sequence is 16 residues long. The V end lost 4 bases, the J end lost 4 bases, and 18 bases lay between the germline ends. CDR3: CASSSVPGPWADTQYF. For the CDR3, the DNA is TGTGCCAGCAGTTCTGTACCCGGTCCTTGGGCAGATACGCAGTATTTT.

This chain joins TRBV20-1 and TRBJ2-5, with 10 bases fitting TRBD2. In germline, CDR1 is DFQATT, CDR2 SNEGSKA (reference sequence). The ends lost 3 bases at V and 5 bases at J; junction bases unmatched: 6. The CDR3 is 14 amino acids. CDR3 region: CSASPSGRGETQYF. The DNA of the CDR3 is TGCAGTGCTAGCCCTAGCGGGAGAGGGGAGACCCAGTACTTC.

The CDR3 region is CSARVGTSGTNEQFF. For the CDR3, the DNA is TGCAGTGCTAGAGTTGGGACTAGCGGTACCAATGAGCAGTTCTTC. The J gene is TRBJ2-1, the V gene TRBV20-1; 11 nucleotides match TRBD2. V lost 1 base to trimming and J lost 6 bases; unmatched junction nucleotides: 5. CDR1 DFQATT and CDR2 SNEGSKA come from the germline V gene (reference sequence). This CDR3 spans 15 amino acids.

The rearrangement uses TRBV12-3 or TRBV12-4 and TRBJ1-1; maybe TRBD1 (6 bases). The V and J ends lost 2 bases and 0 bases respectively, with 13 bases between them. The CDR3 has 16 residues. CDR3 sequence: CASSLNRAGMNTEAFF. The CDR3, as DNA: TGTGCCAGCAGTTTAAACAGGGCTGGCATGAACACTGAAGCTTTCTTT.

The chain employs TRBV27 and TRBJ2-3, with a possible D match to TRBD2 (6 bases). This CDR3 is built from 14 residues. Germline assignment: CDR1 MNHEY and CDR2 SMNVEV (reference sequence). V was cut by 5 bases and J by 6 bases, with 15 bases left in between. CDR3 loop: CASSPRTTYDTQYF. The CDR3 DNA follows: TGTGCCAGCAGTCCCCGGACTACCTACGATACGCAGTATTTT.